This T cell receptor (beta chain) was recorded in a study of T cell changes during pregnancy in multiple sclerosis. Clones were sequenced by immunoSEQ multiplex PCR, and TCRdb holds only the in-frame ones, with some missing. Among roughly 60,000 clones listed, roughly 92% were seen once. This clone was detected once. Looked up from germline, CDR1 is LGHNA and CDR2 is YNFKEQ. The CDR3 has 17 residues. J lost 5 bases, V lost 0 bases, and 9 bases had no gene match. This clonotype was sampled from a female donor with multiple sclerosis, enrolled in a pregnancy study. The chain uses TRBV4-2 and TRBJ2-5, with 10 positions matching TRBD2. Specimen: peripheral blood, collected in the second trimester of pregnancy. The CDR3 is CASSQESLGAGGETQYF. The CDR3 DNA sequence: TGTGCCAGCAGCCAAGAATCTCTCGGAGCGGGAGGGGAGACCCAGTACTTC.